Listed here are 22 T cell receptor beta chains from one sample, sequenced in a study of post-analysis software for immune sequencing data. Study conclusions and caveats: Included in a set of a few TRBV segments more frequent in patients than controls were TRBV5-6, TRBV5-1 and TRBV20-1.

Unique molecular identifiers featured in each of the TCR beta cDNA libraries. MiXCR, applied by TCRdb to the PCR reads, yields one record per CDR3 protein. This table holds approximately 440,000 distinct CDR3 sequences, roughly 45% found once. Their antigens are not known. The sample consisted of blood. Source of these receptors: a girl between 10 and 17 years old with multiple sclerosis.

This clonotype was detected many times. V usage is TRBV20-1 and J usage is TRBJ1-1, with 11 bases identical to TRBD1. With V trimmed by 6 bases and J by 7 bases, 10 bases remained unmatched. From germline, CDR1 is DFQATT and CDR2 SNEGSKA (reference sequence). This CDR3 contains 14 residues. CDR3 protein: CSAQEGTGGGEAFF. The CDR3 coding sequence is TGCAGTGCCCAAGAAGGGACAGGGGGAGGTGAAGCTTTCTTT.

This chain uses TRBV4-1 with TRBJ2-5; D is uncertain. TRBJ2-7 matches the DNA end more closely, so the J call is doubtful. CDR1 MGHRA and CDR2 YSYEKL come from the germline V gene. This CDR3 has 14 amino acids. The CDR3 nucleotides read TGCGCCAGCAGCCAAGTCAACAGCGTCTACGAGCAGTACTTC. Protein: CASSQVNSVYEQYF.

V gene TRBV28 combines with J gene TRBJ2-1; 12 bases are a match to TRBD1. The germline gives CDR1 MDHEN, CDR2 SYDVKM. The CDR3 runs to 16 residues. With 4 bases clipped from V and 7 bases from J, the junction kept 8 bases outside the gene matches. The CDR3 bases are TGTGCCAGCAGTTCTTCCGGGACAGGGGGCATTAATGAGCAGTTCTTC. It codes for CASSSSGTGGINEQFF.

The CDR3 nucleotides read TGTGCCAGCAGCCAAATCGGCAGGACGGCGACCTACGAGCAGTACTTC. It codes for CASSQIGRTATYEQYF. The chain employs TRBV7-8 and TRBJ2-7; D not resolved. Germline V gene lookup returns CDR1 SGHVS and CDR2 FQNEAQ. The CDR3 has 16 residues. The V and J ends lost 5 bases and 2 bases respectively, with 19 bases between them.

As for this clonotype: The junction differs from germline at one of its ends, possibly a read error. The J gene is TRBJ2-5, the V gene TRBV7-7; weak D call: TRBD1 (5 bases). Germline CDR1 SSHAT, CDR2 FNYEAQ (reference sequence). CDR3 length equals 16 residues. The CDR3 is CASSLGRQQPQETQYF. As DNA, the CDR3 is TGTGCTAGCAGCTTAGGCAGACAGCAACCCCAGGAGACCCAGTACTTC.

The V gene is TRBV28, the J gene TRBJ2-1; D is perhaps TRBD2 (6 bases). V gave up 7 bases and J gave up 5 bases, with 24 bases separating them. CDR1 is MDHEN and CDR2 is SYDVKM in the germline V gene. The CDR3 extends over 17 amino acids. The CDR3 sequence is CASTPQALAVRDNEQFF. As DNA, the CDR3 is TGTGCCAGCACCCCTCAGGCGTTAGCGGTACGCGACAATGAGCAGTTCTTC.

Only one count was recorded for this clonotype. This chain joins TRBV27 and TRBJ1-2; 8 nucleotides line up with TRBD1. The CDR3 sequence is 14 residues long. From germline, CDR1 is MNHEY and CDR2 SMNVEV (reference sequence). The junction had 5 bases not matched to a gene; V was cut back by 4 bases and J by 4 bases. CDR3 in DNA: TGTGCCAGCAGTTCGACAGGGGAAAGCTATGGCTACACCTTC. Its protein product is CASSSTGESYGYTF.

The genes are TRBV20-1 and TRBJ2-7; TRBD2 aligns across 9 bases. Germline-derived CDR1 and CDR2 are DFQATT and SNEGSKA (reference sequence). Trimming took 5 bases from V and 4 from J; bases not matched to a gene: 15. The CDR3 is 16 amino acids. This CDR3 is CSASKFSGRDIYEQYF. Written as DNA, the CDR3 is TGCAGTGCTTCTAAATTTAGCGGGAGAGATATTTACGAGCAGTACTTC.

This clonotype was seen only a few times. The chain recombines TRBV9 with TRBJ2-6; D uncertain. The ends were cut back, 5 bases at V and 4 bases at J, with 16 bases in the middle. Germline V gene data show CDR1 as SGDLS and CDR2 as YYNGEE. This CDR3 contains 16 residues. The chain's CDR3 is CASSDGETAGANVLTF. In DNA form, the CDR3 reads TGTGCCAGCAGTGATGGGGAAACGGCGGGGGCCAACGTCCTGACTTTC.

The V and J genes are TRBV28 and TRBJ2-5; maybe TRBD1 (5 bases). The V gene's germline CDR1 is MDHEN and CDR2 SYDVKM. The ends were cut back, 4 bases at V and 3 bases at J, with 15 bases in the middle. This CDR3 contains 15 residues. The CDR3 DNA reads TGTGCCAGCAGTTCCCCAGGGCAGGGTGAAGAGACCCAGTACTTC. Translation gives CASSSPGQGEETQYF.

This clonotype was detected a few times. The genes are TRBV5-1 and TRBJ2-7; D is unclear. The CDR3 runs 14 residues. V dropped 4 bases and J dropped 2 bases, with 13 bases sitting between them. CDR1 and CDR2 (germline): SGHRS, YFSETQ. Here the CDR3 reads CASSPLQDPYEQYF. CDR3 bases: TGCGCCAGCAGCCCGCTCCAAGACCCCTACGAGCAGTACTTC.

The chain employs TRBV4-3 and TRBJ2-3; TRBD2 matches 9 bases. The CDR3 totals 15 residues. V shed 4 bases, J shed 5 bases, and the junction held 7 bases outside the gene matches. CDR1 LGHNA and CDR2 YSLEER come from the germline V gene. CDR3 in DNA: TGCGCCAGCAGCCGAACTAGCGGGTTAGGAGATACGCAGTATTTT. This sequence encodes CASSRTSGLGDTQYF.

The chain carries TRBV9 and TRBJ2-7; TRBD1 matches 9 bases. This CDR3 is 14 amino acids long. Trimming cost V 4 bases and J 4 bases; bases outside gene matches: 6. Germline values: CDR1 SGDLS, CDR2 YYNGEE. For the CDR3, the DNA is TGTGCCAGCAGCCCCCCGACAGGGGGGTACGAGCAGTACTTC. It yields the protein CASSPPTGGYEQYF.

This clonotype was seen a few times. This sequence joins TRBV20-1 and TRBJ2-3; TRBD2 agrees at 11 bases. Germline trimming cut 5 bases from V and 2 bases from J; bases unmatched to any gene: 9. Germline V gene lookup returns CDR1 DFQATT and CDR2 SNEGSKA (reference sequence). The CDR3 is made up of 16 amino acids. The chain's CDR3 is CSAFDGTSGYTDTQYF. The CDR3 DNA reads as TGCAGTGCTTTTGACGGGACTAGCGGATACACAGATACGCAGTATTTT.

The V call is TRBV20-1, the J call TRBJ2-1, with D possibly matching TRBD2 (6 bases). The CDR3 runs 13 residues. Trimming removed 2 bases at V and 8 bases at J, with 13 bases between. Germline CDR1 is DFQATT and CDR2 is SNEGSKA (reference sequence). The CDR3 is CSARRGGDYEQFF. In nucleotides, the CDR3 is TGCAGTGCTAGAAGGGGCGGGGACTATGAGCAGTTCTTC.

The genes are TRBV7-2 and TRBJ2-3, with D unclear. V was cut by 2 bases and J by 4 bases, with 19 bases left in between. Germline V gene lookup returns CDR1 SGHTA and CDR2 FQGNSA. The CDR3 is 17 residues long. This CDR3 is CASSLLQPPSAADTQYF. The DNA for the CDR3 is TGTGCCAGCAGCTTACTCCAGCCCCCCTCAGCAGCAGATACGCAGTATTTT.

The chain recombines TRBV5-4 with TRBJ2-1; 8 bases fit TRBD1. V lost 4 bases and J lost 7; bases outside the gene matches: 7. Germline-derived CDR1 and CDR2 are SGHNT and YYREEE (reference sequence). There are 14 residues in the CDR3. This CDR3 is CASSTRTGRNEQFF. CDR3 in DNA: TGTGCCAGCAGCACAAGGACAGGGAGGAATGAGCAGTTCTTC.

The gene calls are TRBV5-1 and TRBJ2-1; 9 bases map to TRBD2. Per germline, CDR1 SGHRS and CDR2 YFSETQ. Trimming took 2 bases from V and 7 from J; bases not matched to a gene: 7. This CDR3 has 15 residues. CDR3 protein: CASSLVAGARNEQFF. The CDR3 DNA is TGCGCCAGCAGCTTAGTAGCGGGAGCTAGGAATGAGCAGTTCTTC.

Of note for this clonotype: The germline gene is not matched at one end of the junction; a read error may be the cause. The CDR3 DNA reads TGTGCCAGCAGCCCCGACGGGGGTTTAACCTACGAGCAGTACTTT. Translating it yields CASSPDGGLTYEQYF. J is TRBJ2-7 and V is TRBV9; TRBD2 is a possible D gene (6 bases). CDR3 length equals 15 residues. Germline CDR1 and CDR2: SGDLS and YYNGEE.

The chain is built from TRBV29-1 and TRBJ1-1, with a possible D match to TRBD1 (5 bases). The CDR3 totals 15 residues. Trimming removed 4 bases at V and 5 bases at J, with 20 bases between. CDR1 and CDR2 (germline): SQVTM, ANQGSEA. The CDR3 DNA reads as TGCAGCGTTGCGTCGGCAGGGTGGGGAGATACTGAAGCTTTCTTT. Translated: CSVASAGWGDTEAFF.

The chain employs TRBV9 and TRBJ2-1, with 10 bases that match TRBD2. This CDR3 spans 14 amino acids. The germline V gene has CDR1 SGDLS and CDR2 YYNGEE. V lost 6 bases, J lost 5 bases, and 5 bases stayed unmatched. Here the CDR3 reads CASTGTSANNEQFF. Here the CDR3 DNA reads TGTGCCAGCACCGGGACTAGCGCGAACAATGAGCAGTTCTTC. Looking up the rest from reference TRBV9 and TRBJ2-1 gives the full variable domain: DSGVTQTPKHLITATGQRVTLRCSPRSGDLSVYWYQQSLDQGLQFLIQYYNGEERAKGNILERFSAQQFPDLHSELNLSSLELGDSALYFCASTGTSANNEQFFGPGTRLTVL.

The table lists this clonotype with many counts. One end of the junction does not line up with germline, which may come from a read error. The rearrangement joins TRBV4-1 to TRBJ2-5; D may be TRBD2 (5 bases). Germline V gene data show CDR1 as MGHRA and CDR2 as YSYEKL. This CDR3 comprises 13 residues. Here the CDR3 DNA reads TGTGCCAGCAGCCAGGACTACCAAGAGACCCAGTACTTC. Amino acid sequence: CASSQDYQETQYF.